The 25 T cell receptor beta chains below all came from one sample that was sequenced in a study of vaccination effects on CD4 cells after COVID-19. Before sequencing took place, the ViraFEST assay used viral peptide pools to expand antigen-specific CD4+ T cells. Cells that had been cultured for roughly eleven days were the source of isolated CD4+ T cells. The participants, recipients of two vaccine doses, got either BNT162b2 or mRNA-1273. TCRdb's copy holds only in-frame clones and misses some; the assay was immunoSEQ multiplex PCR. The sample includes about 20,000 clones, 72% of them seen just once. These receptors' antigens are unknown. The sequencing here drew on CD4+ T cells from PBMCs cultured with HCoV-NL63 spike peptides, taken after COVID-19 vaccination. These receptor sequences come from a human donor who received a COVID-19 vaccine.

This clone appeared once. J is TRBJ2-1 and V is TRBV6-4; 8 bases are a match to TRBD1. Germline CDR1 MRHNA, CDR2 SNTAGT. J was trimmed by 5 bases and V by 6 bases; bases with no gene match: 12. The CDR3 is made up of 16 amino acids. The CDR3 DNA follows: TGTGCCAGCAGCCCCTTAGGGACAGGAGTGCACAATGAGCAGTTCTTC. Its translation: CASSPLGTGVHNEQFF.

The chain couples TRBV7-2 to TRBJ2-5, with TRBD1 identical over 7 bases. V was pared by 3 bases and J by 4 bases, with 2 bases of the junction left unmatched. The CDR3 spans 13 residues. Germline CDR1 and CDR2: SGHTA and FQGNSA. The CDR3 sequence: CASSFPGGETQYF. CDR3 nucleotides: TGTGCCAGCAGCTTCCCAGGGGGAGAGACCCAGTACTTC. Full variable domain (rest looked up from reference TRBV7-2 and TRBJ2-5): GAGVSQSPSNKVTEKGKDVELRCDPISGHTALYWYRQSLGQGLEFLIYFQGNSAPDKSGLPSDRFSAERTGGSVSTLTIQRTQQEDSAVYLCASSFPGGETQYFGPGTRLLVL.

The chain has TRBV13 and TRBJ1-6, with TRBD1 as a possible D gene (5 bases). The ends were cut back, 5 bases at V and 8 bases at J, with 19 bases in the middle. Per germline, CDR1 PRHDT and CDR2 FYEKMQ (reference sequence). The CDR3 length is 16 residues. CDR3 coding DNA: TGTGCCAGCAGCGGCCGCGGGACGTATCAGGATTCACCCCTCCACTTT. It specifies CASSGRGTYQDSPLHF.

The chain is built from TRBV4-1 and TRBJ1-5, with no clear D. The CDR3 loop spans 17 amino acids. CDR1 is MGHRA, CDR2 YSYEKL, per germline. Trimming left V 1 base short and J 2 bases short, with 15 bases between. CDR3 amino acids: CASSQVVLGFGNQPQHF. The CDR3 DNA follows: TGCGCCAGCAGCCAAGTGGTACTGGGCTTCGGCAATCAGCCCCAGCATTTT.

The CDR3 bases are TGTGCCAGCAGTTACTCGATCGGATCCGGGGAGCTGTTTTTT. It is translated as CASSYSIGSGELFF. The J gene is TRBJ2-2, the V gene TRBV6-5; D is unclear. V shed 0 bases and J shed 6 bases, with 8 bases lying between them. Germline V lookup: CDR1 MNHEY, CDR2 SVGAGI. This CDR3 has 14 amino acids.

This clone showed up just a few times. The chain employs TRBV5-1 and TRBJ2-2, with a weak D call TRBD1 (5 bases). This CDR3 comprises 13 residues. V lost 4 bases, J lost 7 bases, and 11 bases lay in between. Germline loops: CDR1 SGHRS, CDR2 YFSETQ. The CDR3 here is CASSPQGSGELFF. CDR3 DNA: TGCGCCAGCAGCCCGCAGGGTAGCGGGGAGCTGTTTTTT.

The chain employs TRBV6-5 and TRBJ2-1; D is unclear. V was clipped by 6 bases and J by 5 bases, with 2 bases between them. The CDR3 runs 10 residues. CDR1 is MNHEY, CDR2 SVGAGI, per germline. The CDR3 region is CASRDNEQFF. CDR3 coding DNA: TGTGCCAGCAGAGACAATGAGCAGTTCTTC.

The chain combines TRBV5-1 with TRBJ2-7, with unresolved D. With 4 bases removed from V and 3 bases from J, the gap between germline ends came to 17 bases. This CDR3 contains 15 residues. Germline V lookup: CDR1 SGHRS, CDR2 YFSETQ. The CDR3 DNA is TGCGCCAGCAGCCAAACAACTACGAGCCTCTACGAGCAGTACTTC. Its translation is CASSQTTTSLYEQYF.

The chain recombines TRBV3-1 (or the pseudogene TRBV3-2) with TRBJ2-1, with 10 positions matching TRBD2. The CDR3 is 16 residues long. V was pared by 2 bases and J by 10 bases, with 11 bases of the junction left unmatched. Germline CDR1 LGHDT, CDR2 YNNKEL (reference sequence). This CDR3 reads CASSQHPLTSGIEQFF. Written as DNA, the CDR3 is TGTGCCAGCAGCCAACACCCGTTAACTAGCGGGATCGAGCAGTTCTTC.

The chain combines TRBV6-1 with TRBJ1-2, with 7 bases identical to TRBD1. The trim removed 6 bases at V and 5 bases at J, leaving 15 bases unmatched. The CDR3 is 16 amino acids. Germline lookup yields CDR1 MNHNS and CDR2 SASEGT. DNA for the CDR3: TGTGCCAGCAGGGAAAATCATAGACAGGGATGGTATGGCTACACCTTC. As protein: CASRENHRQGWYGYTF.

The rearrangement uses TRBV4-2 and TRBJ1-5; possible D gene TRBD1, 5 bases. This CDR3 has 15 amino acids. Germline CDR1 LGHNA, CDR2 YNFKEQ. V lost 1 base to trimming and J lost 2 bases, with 9 bases between them. In nucleotides, the CDR3 is TGTGCCAGCAGCCAAGTCGAGGGACGCAATCAGCCCCAGCATTTT. It translates to CASSQVEGRNQPQHF.

The gene calls are TRBV7-9 and TRBJ1-1; no definite D call. The germline CDR1 and CDR2 sequences are SEHNR and FQNEAQ (reference sequence). The V and J ends lost 2 bases and 6 bases respectively, with 4 bases between them. This CDR3 comprises 11 residues. The CDR3 coding sequence is TGTGCCAGCAGCTTATCGGCTGAAGCTTTCTTT. Its protein product is CASSLSAEAFF.

The rearrangement uses TRBV7-8 and TRBJ1-2; D is undetermined. Germline V gene data show CDR1 as SGHVS and CDR2 as FQNEAQ. This CDR3 is built from 14 residues. Trimming left V 0 bases short and J 7 bases short, with 12 bases between. Written as DNA, the CDR3 is TGTGCCAGCAGCTTAGCGGGAGGTCCTTCTGGCTACACCTTC. Protein: CASSLAGGPSGYTF.

The V call is TRBV10-3, the J call TRBJ1-1; no clear D gene. CDR1 is ENHRY, CDR2 SYGVKD, per germline. The CDR3 loop spans 11 amino acids. Trimming took 0 bases from V and 5 from J, leaving 1 base between them. For the CDR3, the DNA is TGTGCCATCAGTGAGTCAACTGAAGCTTTCTTT. Protein product: CAISESTEAFF.

This clone was picked up a small number of times. This chain uses TRBV5-1 with TRBJ2-1; D is possibly TRBD1 (5 bases). The CDR3 runs 15 residues. Germline values: CDR1 SGHRS, CDR2 YFSETQ. Trimming removed 0 bases from V and 6 bases from J, with 13 bases in between. The DNA for the CDR3 is TGCGCCAGCAGCTTGGCCGGTTCAGGGATCAATGAGCAGTTCTTC. Translating gives CASSLAGSGINEQFF.

The chain couples TRBV21-1 to TRBJ2-3; the table gives TRBD2 as D, unverified against the DNA. TRBV21-1 is termed a pseudogene. The CDR3 runs 17 residues. This chain's CDR3 is CASSKASSGSSTDTQYF. CDR3 bases: TGTGCCAGCAGCAAAGCTAGTAGCGGCTCTAGCACAGATACGCAGTATTTT.

The chain joins TRBV27 to TRBJ2-2; D remains unclear. Germline V lookup: CDR1 MNHEY, CDR2 SMNVEV (reference sequence). This CDR3 has 18 residues. Trimming removed 6 bases at V and 7 bases at J, with 27 bases between. The CDR3 protein is CASSPQPGLSTTFGELFF. The CDR3 nucleotides are TGTGCCAGCAGCCCTCAACCCGGGCTAAGTACAACGTTCGGGGAGCTGTTTTTT.

This chain uses TRBV18 with TRBJ2-5; D is unclear. Per germline, CDR1 KGHSH and CDR2 LQKENI. Trimming removed 2 bases at V and 0 bases at J, with 13 bases between. The CDR3 runs to 16 residues. The CDR3 DNA reads TGTGCCAGCTCACCATCAGTCCGCAGGTACCAAGAGACCCAGTACTTC. Translation: CASSPSVRRYQETQYF.

This clone was seen only a few times. The chain joins TRBV10-3 to TRBJ1-2; D is uncertain. Trimming left V 3 bases short and J 2 bases short, with 4 bases between. Germline V lookup: CDR1 ENHRY, CDR2 SYGVKD. The CDR3 has 12 amino acids. CDR3 nucleotides: TGTGCCATCAGTGACGGCAACTATGGCTACACCTTC. Translated, it gives CAISDGNYGYTF.

The V and J genes are TRBV5-1 and TRBJ1-6, with 7 bases that match TRBD1. The CDR3 covers 16 residues. V was clipped by 4 bases and J by 7 bases; unmatched bases: 11. CDR1 is SGHRS and CDR2 is YFSETQ in the germline V gene. This CDR3 is CASSPLGQARNSPLHF. The CDR3 nucleotides read TGCGCCAGCAGCCCCCTCGGACAGGCGCGAAATTCACCCCTCCACTTT. The complete variable domain, with remaining parts taken from reference TRBV5-1 and TRBJ1-6, reads KAGVTQTPRYLIKTRGQQVTLSCSPISGHRSVSWYQQTPGQGLQFLFEYFSETQRNKGNFPGRFSGRQFSNSRSEMNVSTLELGDSALYLCASSPLGQARNSPLHFGNGTRLTVT.

The chain couples TRBV5-1 to TRBJ2-2, with D hard to call. The CDR3 contains 15 residues. The V and J ends lost 2 bases and 5 bases respectively, with 13 bases between them. Germline lookup yields CDR1 SGHRS and CDR2 YFSETQ. The chain's CDR3 is CASSFFGSGTGELFF. The CDR3 DNA reads as TGCGCCAGCAGCTTCTTCGGCTCCGGGACCGGGGAGCTGTTTTTT.

About this clone itself: At the DNA level, this CDR3 is encoded by other sequences in the same sample as well. The chain joins TRBV19 to TRBJ2-2; no reliable D call. The germline V gene has CDR1 LNHDA and CDR2 SQIVND (reference sequence). CDR3 length equals 14 residues. The germline V and J ends were trimmed by 2 bases and 2 bases, with 6 bases remaining between them. CDR3 in DNA: TGTGCCAGTAGTATATGGGGAAACACCGGGGAGCTGTTTTTT. It encodes CASSIWGNTGELFF.

V is TRBV30 and J is TRBJ2-1, with a possible D match to TRBD2 (8 bases). Trimming pared 4 bases from V and 8 bases from J, leaving 21 bases between. CDR3 size: 15 residues. Germline values: CDR1 GTSNPN, CDR2 SVGIG (reference sequence). The DNA for the CDR3 is TGTGCCTGGATGGGACGGGGGGGCCAGGGGGATGAGCAGTTCTTC. As protein: CAWMGRGGQGDEQFF.

The V call is TRBV30, the J call TRBJ2-1; D might be TRBD2 (6 bases). Germline V lookup: CDR1 GTSNPN, CDR2 SVGIG (reference sequence). Trimming pared 0 bases from V and 6 bases from J, leaving 15 bases between. The CDR3 loop spans 15 amino acids. CDR3 amino acids: CAWSVWASVTNEQFF. The CDR3 coding sequence is TGTGCCTGGAGTGTCTGGGCTAGCGTGACCAATGAGCAGTTCTTC.

The chain uses TRBV11-2 and TRBJ1-3; the D is unclear. The CDR3 consists of 16 residues. From germline, CDR1 is SGHAT and CDR2 FQNNGV. Trimming took 1 base from V and 0 from J, leaving 10 bases between them. CDR3 sequence reads: CASSLVYRSSGNTIYF. The CDR3 DNA is TGTGCCAGCAGCTTAGTCTACCGAAGCTCTGGAAACACCATATATTTT. Supplemented by reference TRBV11-2 and TRBJ1-3, the full variable domain reads EAGVAQSPRYKIIEKRQSVAFWCNPISGHATLYWYQQILGQGPKLLIQFQNNGVVDDSQLPKDRFSAERLKGVDSTLKIQPAKLEDSAVYLCASSLVYRSSGNTIYFGEGSWLTVV.